This is a list of T cell receptor beta chains from one sample in a study of OX40 agonist ivuxolimab in advanced cancers. TCRdb's table, derived via immunoSEQ multiplex PCR, lists solely in-frame clones and lacks some. In the table there are 77,000 or so clones, 80% to 95% of which are singletons. The specimen comprised CD4+ or CD8+ T cells sorted from blood, sampled in a trial of the OX40 agonist ivuxolimab. The source of these receptors is an adult with an advanced solid tumor such as melanoma, head and neck, liver or kidney cancer. Each CDR3 is given without its conserved first and last residue.

TRBV28,12,TRBJ1-4,ASSPGGAGEKLF
TRBV9,12,TRBJ2-1,ASSPRLNPRKQF
TRBV29-1,11,TRBJ2-1,SAGLNPYNEQF
TRBV4-1,14,TRBJ2-3,ASSDRAGLSTDTQY
TRBV7-2,11,TRBJ1-2,ASSWEQSYGYT
TRBV6-5,12,TRBJ2-7,ASSYGDRVYEQY
TRBV6-5,12,TRBJ1-5,ASRATGREQPQH
TRBV7-2,12,TRBJ2-1,ASSLGLAGNEQF
TRBV6-4,12,TRBJ2-2,ASSNRVDTGELF
TRBV5-4,14,TRBJ2-3,ASSLGGLSLSTTQY
TRBV7-2,14,TRBJ2-5,ASSRRTSGGWETQY
TRBV5-1,12,TRBJ1-2,ASSPGQGDYGYT
TRBV19,12,TRBJ1-1,ASSQTAMNTEAF
TRBV28,16,TRBJ2-1,ASSYPFGLAGDRNEQF
TRBV11-2,14,TRBJ2-7,ASSLGLAGRPYEQY
TRBV6-6,12,TRBJ2-3,ASSSLGAGDTQY
TRBV5-1,16,TRBJ2-5,ASMRFPSGRNVGETQY
TRBV5-4,13,TRBJ2-7,ASSLGSEGFYEQY
TRBV7-6,10,TRBJ2-7,ASSLGDYEQY
TRBV5-6,14,TRBJ2-7,ASSLATGSPSYEQY
TRBV5-1,14,TRBJ1-1,ASSFNTGGSGTEAF
TRBV15,13,TRBJ2-1,ATSRGLAGPNEQF
TRBV6-9,14,TRBJ1-5,ASSYPHRDSNQPQH
TRBV29-1,10,TRBJ2-7,SVTRESYEQY
TRBV5-1,13,TRBJ1-3,ASRKQGADGNTIY
TRBV5-1,12,TRBJ2-5,ASSLATSIETQY
TRBV25-1,12,TRBJ2-1,ASNPQGGDNEQF
TRBV28,14,TRBJ1-3,ASSLTPGASGNTIY
TRBV11-3,12,TRBJ2-7,ASSLRDQAYEQY
TRBV5-1,14,TRBJ2-7,ASSSTVSSVSYEQY
TRBV6-5,12,TRBJ2-2,ATSYGGATGELF
TRBV5-6,12,TRBJ2-5,ASSLGGSLGTQY
TRBV4-2,17,TRBJ2-1,ASSQELRFSGSPYNEQF